This TCR beta chain originates from a study of blood T cell repertoires in COVID-19. Data came from immunoSEQ multiplex PCR; TCRdb stores just in-frame clones and leaves some out. Here the sample spans hundreds of thousands of clones, less than 85% being singletons. The germline V gene has CDR1 SGHAT and CDR2 FQNNGV. J lost 2 bases, V lost 1 base, and 1 base had no gene match. This CDR3 is built from 15 residues. The V call is TRBV11-2, the J call TRBJ2-7, with 11 bases matching TRBD2. The source material was peripheral blood. The receptor was isolated from a woman aged 80 or older with acute or convalescent COVID-19. The CDR3 here is CASSLVSGGAYEQYF. In nucleotides, the CDR3 is TGTGCCAGCAGCTTAGTTAGCGGGGGGGCCTACGAGCAGTACTTC.